The present T cell receptor beta chain was sequenced within a study of T cell clonotyping in hematopoietic cell transplantation. Study overall: Cytoreduction preceded collection of pretransplant recipient samples.

The V segment lost 5 bases and the J segment 4 bases; nucleotides outside the gene matches: 7. Germline V lookup: CDR1 SGHAT, CDR2 FQNNGV. This CDR3 contains 15 residues. Stated time point: recipient sample about 28 days before transplant, after cytoreduction. A word on this clone: Its specificity is not known.

Findings and limits, study-wide: Graft donor and pretransplant recipient Inverse Simpson Index values predicted broader posttransplant TCR diversity. Recipient TCR diversity dropped after transplant; expanded clonotypes rose from day 30 to 180.

The data were produced by immunoSEQ multiplex PCR, yet TCRdb's version contains in-frame clones alone and is incomplete. The data contain tens of thousands of clones, 95% to 97% of them singletons. The chain uses TRBV11-2 and TRBJ1-1, with TRBD1 identical over 10 bases. This sequence originates from a woman aged 45-65 years with acute myeloid leukemia. Some clones in this sample may be carry-over from other donors' samples. Source: peripheral blood mononuclear cells, taken before stem cell transplant. CDR3 nucleotide sequence: TGTGCCAGCAGCCGTGGACAGGGGGGGGTCACTGAAGCTTTCTTT. It is translated as CASSRGQGGVTEAFF.